This T cell receptor beta chain is from a study of monozygotic twins with inflammatory bowel disease. General study results and limits: Clonotypes shared with others were fewer in IBD patients than in healthy twins, especially with disease activity.

Note on this clonotype: The antigen is undetermined.

The CDR3 contains 17 residues. It was from whole blood, with no T cell sorting, that total RNA was isolated. Investigators made cDNA in eight separate reactions per sample. The study subjected TCRalpha and TCRbeta cDNA to two nested PCRs of 16 and 9 cycles. TCRdb reprocessed the 5' RACE reads and reports one entry per CDR3 protein, with no DNA. The listing records approximately 380,000 distinct CDR3 sequences. The chain combines TRBV21-1 with TRBJ2-3; TCRdb gives TRBD1 as the D gene, but with no DNA this cannot be confirmed. TRBV21-1 is a pseudogene locus. The specimen was blood. The TCR sequence derives from a human donor with ulcerative colitis or Crohn's disease, or a healthy co-twin of an affected twin (not recorded which). The CDR3 sequence is CASSKVLVGTSRDTQYF.